This TCR beta chain was observed in a study of T-cell memory formation after mild COVID-19. TCRdb re-analysed the 5' RACE reads in MiXCR, keeping a single row per CDR3 protein. The data hold over 400,000 distinct CDR3 sequences, with 20% to 25% observed a single time. CDR1 SGHAT and CDR2 FQNNGV come from the germline V gene. The CDR3 length is 15 residues. The ends were cut back, 2 bases at V and 3 bases at J, with 13 bases in the middle. The TCR was taken from an adult woman who had mild COVID-19 (a few samples of this study predate the infection). Cell type and time point are not known. The V call is TRBV11-2, the J call TRBJ2-5; D is possibly TRBD2 (5 bases). The sample taken for sequencing was PBMCs or a T cell subset sorted from them (not recorded which). The CDR3 loop is CASSLLTRPEETQYF. DNA of the CDR3: TGTGCCAGCAGCTTATTAACTAGACCAGAAGAGACCCAGTACTTC.